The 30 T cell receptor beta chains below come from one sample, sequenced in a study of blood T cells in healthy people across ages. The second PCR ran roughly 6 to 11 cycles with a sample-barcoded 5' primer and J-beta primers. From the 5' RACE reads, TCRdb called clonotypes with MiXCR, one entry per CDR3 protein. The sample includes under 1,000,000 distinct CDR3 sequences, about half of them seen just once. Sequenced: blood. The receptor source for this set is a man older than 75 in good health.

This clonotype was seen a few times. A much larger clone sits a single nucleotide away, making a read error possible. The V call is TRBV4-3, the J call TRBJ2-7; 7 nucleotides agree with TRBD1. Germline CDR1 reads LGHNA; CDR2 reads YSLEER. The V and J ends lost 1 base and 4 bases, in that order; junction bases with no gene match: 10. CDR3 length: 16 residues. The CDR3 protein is CASSQVDGQASYEQYF. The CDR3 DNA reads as TGCGCCAGCAGCCAAGTTGACGGACAGGCAAGTTACGAGCAGTACTTC.

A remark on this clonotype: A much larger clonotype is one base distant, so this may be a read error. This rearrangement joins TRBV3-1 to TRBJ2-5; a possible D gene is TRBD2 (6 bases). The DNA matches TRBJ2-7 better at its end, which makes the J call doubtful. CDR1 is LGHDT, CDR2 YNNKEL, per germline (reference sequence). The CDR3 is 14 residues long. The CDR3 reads CASSNRDSFNEQYF. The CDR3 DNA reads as TGTGCCAGCAGCAACCGGGACTCCTTTAACGAGCAGTACTTC.

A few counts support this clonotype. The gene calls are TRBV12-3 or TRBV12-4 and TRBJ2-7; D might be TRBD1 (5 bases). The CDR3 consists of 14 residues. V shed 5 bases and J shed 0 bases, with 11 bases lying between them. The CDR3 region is CASSPRVGSYEQYF. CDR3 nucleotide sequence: TGTGCCAGCAGTCCCAGGGTGGGCTCCTACGAGCAGTACTTC.

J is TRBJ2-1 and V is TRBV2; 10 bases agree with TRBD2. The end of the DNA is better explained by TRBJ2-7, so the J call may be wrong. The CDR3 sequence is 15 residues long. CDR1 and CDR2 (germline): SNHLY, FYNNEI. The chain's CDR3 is CASRLSGRARYEQYF. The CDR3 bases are TGTGCCAGCAGGTTAAGCGGGAGGGCGCGGTACGAGCAGTACTTC.

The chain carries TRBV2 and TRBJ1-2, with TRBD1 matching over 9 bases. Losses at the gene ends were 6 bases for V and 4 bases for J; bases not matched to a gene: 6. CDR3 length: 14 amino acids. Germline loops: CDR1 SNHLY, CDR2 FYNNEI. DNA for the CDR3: TGTGCCAGCAGCCCAACAGGGGGCGGCTATGGCTACACCTTC. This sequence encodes CASSPTGGGYGYTF.

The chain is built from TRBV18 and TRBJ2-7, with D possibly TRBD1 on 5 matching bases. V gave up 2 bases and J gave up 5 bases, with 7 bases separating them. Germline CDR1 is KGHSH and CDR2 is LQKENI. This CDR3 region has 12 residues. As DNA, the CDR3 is TGTGCCAGCTCACCAGGACACGACGAGCAGTACTTC. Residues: CASSPGHDEQYF.

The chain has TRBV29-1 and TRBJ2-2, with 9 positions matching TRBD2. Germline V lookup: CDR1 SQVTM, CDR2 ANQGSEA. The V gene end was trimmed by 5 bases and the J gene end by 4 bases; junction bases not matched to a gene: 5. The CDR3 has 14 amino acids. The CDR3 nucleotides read TGCAGCGTTCATGGACTAGCGAGCACCGGGGAGCTGTTTTTT. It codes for CSVHGLASTGELFF.

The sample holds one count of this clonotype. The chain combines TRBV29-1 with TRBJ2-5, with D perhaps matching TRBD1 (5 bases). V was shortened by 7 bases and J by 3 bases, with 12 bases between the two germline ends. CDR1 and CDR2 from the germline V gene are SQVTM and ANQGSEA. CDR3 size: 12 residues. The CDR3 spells CSASREEETQYF. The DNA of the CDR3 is TGCAGCGCATCCAGGGAAGAAGAGACCCAGTACTTC.

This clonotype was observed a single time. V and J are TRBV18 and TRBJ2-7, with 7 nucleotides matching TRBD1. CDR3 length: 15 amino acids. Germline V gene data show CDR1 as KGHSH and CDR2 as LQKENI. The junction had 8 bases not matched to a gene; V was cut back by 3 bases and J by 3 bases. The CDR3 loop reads CASSPTGVRGYEQYF. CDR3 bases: TGTGCCAGCTCACCCACAGGGGTCCGGGGCTACGAGCAGTACTTC.

The CDR3 region has the DNA TGCAGTGCTCTAGCGGGAGGGAACACAGATACGCAGTATTTT. Its translation is CSALAGGNTDTQYF. The rearrangement links TRBV20-1 to TRBJ2-3; 12 bases are a match to TRBD2. CDR3 length: 14 amino acids. The germline V gene encodes CDR1 DFQATT and CDR2 SNEGSKA (reference sequence). The J segment lost 2 bases and the V segment lost 5 bases, leaving 2 bases of the junction unmatched.

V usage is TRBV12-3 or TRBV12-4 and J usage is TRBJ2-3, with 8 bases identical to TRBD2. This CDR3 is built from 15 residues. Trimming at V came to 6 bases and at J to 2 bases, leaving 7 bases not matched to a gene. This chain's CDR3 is CASSQGLVNTDTQYF. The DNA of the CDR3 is TGTGCCAGCAGCCAGGGACTAGTCAACACAGATACGCAGTATTTT.

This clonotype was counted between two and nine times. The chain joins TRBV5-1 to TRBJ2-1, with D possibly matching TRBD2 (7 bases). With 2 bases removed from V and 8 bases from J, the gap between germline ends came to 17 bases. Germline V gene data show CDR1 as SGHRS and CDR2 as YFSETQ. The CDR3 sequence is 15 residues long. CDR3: CASSLGGGPNYEQFF. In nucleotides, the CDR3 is TGCGCCAGCAGCTTAGGGGGAGGGCCTAACTATGAGCAGTTCTTC.

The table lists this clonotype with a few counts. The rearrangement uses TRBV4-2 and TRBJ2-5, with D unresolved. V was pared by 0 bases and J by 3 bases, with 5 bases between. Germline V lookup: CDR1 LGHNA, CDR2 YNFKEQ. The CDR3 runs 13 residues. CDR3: CASSQETEETQYF. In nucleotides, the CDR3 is TGTGCCAGCAGCCAAGAAACCGAAGAGACCCAGTACTTC.

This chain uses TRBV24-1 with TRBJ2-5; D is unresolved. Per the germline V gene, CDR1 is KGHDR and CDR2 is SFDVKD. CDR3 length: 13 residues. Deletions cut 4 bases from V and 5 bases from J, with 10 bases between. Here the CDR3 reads CATSEPMGETQYF. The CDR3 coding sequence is TGTGCCACCAGTGAACCCATGGGTGAGACCCAGTACTTC.

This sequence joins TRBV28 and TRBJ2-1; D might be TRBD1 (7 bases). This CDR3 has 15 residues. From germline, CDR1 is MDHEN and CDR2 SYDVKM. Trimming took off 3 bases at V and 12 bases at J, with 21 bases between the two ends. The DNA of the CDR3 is TGTGCCAGCAGTTTCCGCCCGAGCGGAGGGGGCGGGCAGTTCTTC. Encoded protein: CASSFRPSGGGGQFF.

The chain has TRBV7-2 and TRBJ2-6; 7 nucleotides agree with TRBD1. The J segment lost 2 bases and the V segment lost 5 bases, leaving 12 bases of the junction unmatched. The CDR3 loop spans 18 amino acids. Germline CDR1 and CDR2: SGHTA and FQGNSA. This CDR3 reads CASSIVRAGGPGANVLTF. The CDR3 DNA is TGTGCCAGCAGCATAGTTAGGGCAGGGGGTCCTGGGGCCAACGTCCTGACTTTC.

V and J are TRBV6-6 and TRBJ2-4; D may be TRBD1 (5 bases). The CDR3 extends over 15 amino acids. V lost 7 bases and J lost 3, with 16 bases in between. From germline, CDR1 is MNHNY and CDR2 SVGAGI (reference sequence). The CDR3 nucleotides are TGTGCCAGCACCGACCTGGACACCGGCAAAAACATTCAGTACTTC. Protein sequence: CASTDLDTGKNIQYF.

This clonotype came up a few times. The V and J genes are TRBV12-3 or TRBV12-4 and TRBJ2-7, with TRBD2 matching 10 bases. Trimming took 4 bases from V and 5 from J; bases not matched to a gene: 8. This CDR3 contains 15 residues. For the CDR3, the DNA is TGTGCCAGCAGTTCCCTACTAGCGGGATTCAACGAGCAGTACTTC. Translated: CASSSLLAGFNEQYF.

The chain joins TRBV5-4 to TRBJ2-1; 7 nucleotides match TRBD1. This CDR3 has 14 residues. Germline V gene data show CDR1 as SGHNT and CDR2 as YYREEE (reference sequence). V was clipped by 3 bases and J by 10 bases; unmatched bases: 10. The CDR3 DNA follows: TGTGCCAGCAGCTCCACCGGGACAGATGTCGAGCAGTTCTTC. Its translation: CASSSTGTDVEQFF.

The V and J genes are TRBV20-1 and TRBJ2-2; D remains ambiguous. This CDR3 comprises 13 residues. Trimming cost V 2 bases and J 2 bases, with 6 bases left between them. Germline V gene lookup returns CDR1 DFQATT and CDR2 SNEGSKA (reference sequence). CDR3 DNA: TGCAGTGCTAGACACATAAACACCGGGGAGCTGTTTTTT. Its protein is CSARHINTGELFF.

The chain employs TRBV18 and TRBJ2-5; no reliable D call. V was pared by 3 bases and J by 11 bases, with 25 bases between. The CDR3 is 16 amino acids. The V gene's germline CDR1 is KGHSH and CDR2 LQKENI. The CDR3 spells CASSPRQANSYNEQYF. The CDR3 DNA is TGTGCCAGCTCACCCAGGCAGGCCAACTCCTACAATGAGCAGTACTTC.

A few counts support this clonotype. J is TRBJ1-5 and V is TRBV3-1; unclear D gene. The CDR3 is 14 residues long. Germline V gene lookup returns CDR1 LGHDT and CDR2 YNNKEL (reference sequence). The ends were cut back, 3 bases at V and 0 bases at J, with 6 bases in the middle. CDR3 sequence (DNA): TGTGCCAGCAGCCAGAGAAATAGCAATCAGCCCCAGCATTTT. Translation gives CASSQRNSNQPQHF.

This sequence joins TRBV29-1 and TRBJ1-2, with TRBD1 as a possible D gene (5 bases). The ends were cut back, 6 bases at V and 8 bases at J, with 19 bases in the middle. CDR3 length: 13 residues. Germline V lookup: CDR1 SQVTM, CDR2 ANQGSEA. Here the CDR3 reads CSVRTVLGGGYTF. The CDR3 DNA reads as TGCAGCGTCCGGACCGTTCTCGGGGGAGGCTACACCTTC.

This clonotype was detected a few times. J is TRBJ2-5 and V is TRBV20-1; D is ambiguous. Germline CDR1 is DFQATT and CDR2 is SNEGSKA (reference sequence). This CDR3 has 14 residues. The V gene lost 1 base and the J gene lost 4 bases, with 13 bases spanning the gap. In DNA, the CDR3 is TGCAGTGCTAGAGGATTTGGCAGGCCAGAGACCCAGTACTTC. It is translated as CSARGFGRPETQYF.

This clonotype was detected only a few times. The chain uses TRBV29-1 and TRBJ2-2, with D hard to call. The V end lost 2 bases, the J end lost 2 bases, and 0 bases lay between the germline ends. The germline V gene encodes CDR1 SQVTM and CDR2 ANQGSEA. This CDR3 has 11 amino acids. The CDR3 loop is CSVENTGELFF. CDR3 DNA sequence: TGCAGCGTTGAAAACACCGGGGAGCTGTTTTTT.

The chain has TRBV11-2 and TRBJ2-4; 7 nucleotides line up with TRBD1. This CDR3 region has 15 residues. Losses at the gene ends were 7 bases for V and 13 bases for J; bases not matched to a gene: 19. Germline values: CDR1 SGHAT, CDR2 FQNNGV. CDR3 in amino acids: CASTDPGQPPLEQYF. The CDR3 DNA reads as TGTGCCAGCACGGACCCGGGACAGCCTCCCCTAGAGCAGTACTTC.

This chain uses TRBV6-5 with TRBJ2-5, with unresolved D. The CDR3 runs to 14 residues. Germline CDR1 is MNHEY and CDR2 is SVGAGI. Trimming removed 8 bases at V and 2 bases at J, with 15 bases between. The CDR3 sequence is CASHYDSVQETQYF. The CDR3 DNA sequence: TGTGCCAGCCACTATGACTCCGTTCAAGAGACCCAGTACTTC.

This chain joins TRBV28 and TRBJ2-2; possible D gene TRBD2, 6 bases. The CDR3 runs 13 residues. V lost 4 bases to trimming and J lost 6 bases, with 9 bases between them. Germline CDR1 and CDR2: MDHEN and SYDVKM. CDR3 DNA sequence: TGTGCCAGCAGTTCCGGGGAGGCCGGGGAGCTGTTTTTT. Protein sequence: CASSSGEAGELFF.

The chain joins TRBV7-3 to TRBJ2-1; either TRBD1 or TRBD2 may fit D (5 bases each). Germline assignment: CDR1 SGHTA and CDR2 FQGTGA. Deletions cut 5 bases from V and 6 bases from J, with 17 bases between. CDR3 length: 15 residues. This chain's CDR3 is CASSALGTPGNEQFF. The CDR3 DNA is TGTGCCAGCAGCGCTCTGGGGACCCCCGGCAATGAGCAGTTCTTC.

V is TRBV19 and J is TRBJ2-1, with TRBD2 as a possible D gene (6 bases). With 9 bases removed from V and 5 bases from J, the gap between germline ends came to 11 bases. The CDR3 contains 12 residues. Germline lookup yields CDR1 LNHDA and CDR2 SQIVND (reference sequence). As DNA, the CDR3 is TGTGCCAGCGAGCGGGCGAACAATGAGCAGTTCTTC. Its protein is CASERANNEQFF.